Presented here are 32 T cell receptor beta chains from one specimen sequenced in a study of T cells in women clearing cervical HPV infection. Data came from immunoSEQ multiplex PCR; TCRdb stores just in-frame clones and leaves some out. Reported are 20,000 to 25,000 clones; the ten largest clones contain 20% to 25%. Sequencing was done on a sample of blood buffy coat. The receptors were gathered from a woman between 18 and 69 years old with a cervical HPV16 infection that either progressed to CIN3+ or cleared (not recorded which).

With respect to this clone: The missing CDR3 end, 3 residues past where the read stops, is filled in from the germline J gene. This chain connects TRBV12-3 or TRBV12-4 to TRBJ1-2, with a weak D call TRBD1 (6 bases). The ends were cut back, 5 bases at V and 6 bases at J, with 19 bases in the middle. The CDR3 sequence is 15 residues long. CDR3 residues: CASSTTRTRGNGYTF. The sequenced part of the CDR3 DNA is TGTGCCAGCAGTACAACACGGACGAGGGGGAATGGC.

With respect to this clone: Coverage ceases 3 residues before the CDR3 finishes, and the germline J gene fills in the end. V gene TRBV12-3 or TRBV12-4 combines with J gene TRBJ1-5; maybe TRBD1 (6 bases). The CDR3 loop spans 15 amino acids. Trimming stripped 1 base from V and 4 bases from J, with 11 bases between. CDR3 DNA, as far as it was read: TGTGCCAGCAGTTTAGTGGACAGTAGGAATCAGCCC. Translated, it gives CASSLVDSRNQP. The CDR3 in full is CASSLVDSRNQPQHF.

Notes on this clone: The read finishes 3 residues shy of the CDR3 end, and the germline J gene is used to complete it. The V gene is TRBV10-3, the J gene TRBJ2-1, with TRBD1 matching over 7 bases. Germline CDR1 ENHRY, CDR2 SYGVKD. The ends lost 4 bases at V and 2 bases at J; junction bases unmatched: 5. This CDR3 has 15 amino acids. The part of the CDR3 DNA that was read is TGTGCCATCAGTGCGTCAACAGGGGCCTACAATGAG. Its translation: CAISASTGAYNE. The CDR3 reads in full as CAISASTGAYNEQFF.

Incomplete CDR3 DNA: TGTGCCACCAGTGACCCCGGACTAGCGGGAGGGCCGGTTTTTGAGACC. It is translated as CATSDPGLAGGPVFET. Given in full, the CDR3 is CATSDPGLAGGPVFETQYF. The chain carries TRBV24-1 and TRBJ2-5; 15 positions match TRBD2. Sequencing ends 3 residues short of the CDR3 end; the germline J gene provides the rest. CDR3 length: 19 amino acids. V lost 4 bases, J lost 5 bases, and 13 bases stayed unmatched. The germline V gene has CDR1 KGHDR and CDR2 SFDVKD.

A note on this clone: The observed sequence ends 3 residues before the CDR3 terminus, with the missing tail filled in from the germline J gene. The chain has TRBV29-1 and TRBJ1-1; D not resolved. Germline-derived CDR1 and CDR2 are SQVTM and ANQGSEA. The length of the CDR3 is 13 residues. Trimming removed 7 bases from V and 2 bases from J, with 14 bases in between. The sequenced part of the CDR3 DNA is TGCAGCGCTATATCAACAGAAAACACTGAA. Translating gives CSAISTENTE. The full CDR3 reads CSAISTENTEAFF. Together with reference TRBV29-1 and TRBJ1-1, the CDR3 gives the full variable domain: SAVISQKPSRDICQRGTSLTIQCQVDSQVTMMFWYRQQPGQSLTLIATANQGSEATYESGFVIDKFPISRPNLTFSTLTVSNMSPEDSSIYLCSAISTENTEAFFGQGTRLTVV.

On this clone: The read comes to an end 3 residues before the CDR3 does, leaving the germline J gene to fill in the end. V and J are TRBV5-1 and TRBJ2-5; D is undetermined. This CDR3 comprises 13 residues. Trimming took off 4 bases at V and 2 bases at J, with 9 bases between the two ends. The germline V gene has CDR1 SGHRS and CDR2 YFSETQ. The CDR3 bases that were read are TGCGCCAGCAGCGACCGGGTACAAGAGACC. It translates to CASSDRVQET. In full, the CDR3 reads CASSDRVQETQYF.

CDR3 bases read: TGCAGTGCTAGAGGACAACAAAGCGGGCTCTCCTACAATGAG. It yields the protein CSARGQQSGLSYNE. The full CDR3 sequence reads CSARGQQSGLSYNEQFF. The V gene is TRBV20-1, the J gene TRBJ2-1, with D perhaps matching TRBD2 (6 bases). The CDR3 goes on 3 residues after the read ends, and that part is filled in from the germline J gene. The CDR3 is 17 amino acids. Germline V lookup: CDR1 DFQATT, CDR2 SNEGSKA (reference sequence). V lost 1 base, J lost 0 bases, and 16 bases lay in between.

Concerning this clone: The CDR3 end lies 3 residues beyond the end of the read and is filled in from the germline J gene. The chain carries TRBV7-8 and TRBJ2-7; 11 positions match TRBD2. V shed 6 bases, J shed 5 bases, and the junction held 12 bases outside the gene matches. CDR3 length equals 16 residues. Germline CDR1 SGHVS, CDR2 FQNEAQ. This CDR3 reads CASSPPITSGGNEQYF. The sequenced CDR3 bases are TGTGCCAGCAGTCCACCTATAACTAGCGGGGGAAACGAG.

As to this clone: The read stops 3 residues short of the end of the CDR3; the missing end is completed from the germline J gene. The rearrangement links TRBV20-1 to TRBJ2-2; possible D gene TRBD1, 6 bases. Germline V gene sequence: CDR1 DFQATT, CDR2 SNEGSKA (reference sequence). This CDR3 spans 16 amino acids. The CDR3 spells CSAKDPETGDNSPLFF. CDR3 DNA, as far as it was read: TGCAGTGCCAAGGACCCTGAGACAGGTGATAATTCACCG.

A word on this clone: The read ends 3 residues shy of where the CDR3 ends; the end is completed using the germline J gene. The genes are TRBV7-9 and TRBJ2-7; weak D call: TRBD1 (6 bases). Trimming pared 5 bases from V and 6 bases from J, leaving 11 bases between. The V gene's germline CDR1 is SEHNR and CDR2 FQNEAQ (reference sequence). This CDR3 is built from 12 residues. The sequenced CDR3 bases are TGTGCCAGCAGCCACCTCAGGGGCGAG. It specifies CASSHLRGE. The entire CDR3 reads CASSHLRGEQYF.

As concerns this clone: The read halts 3 residues ahead of the CDR3 end, with the missing end drawn from the germline J gene. The V and J genes are TRBV20-1 and TRBJ1-1; 7 nucleotides agree with TRBD1. The trim removed 6 bases at V and 6 bases at J, leaving 10 bases unmatched. This CDR3 contains 13 residues. Germline assignment: CDR1 DFQATT and CDR2 SNEGSKA (reference sequence). The CDR3 DNA, read in part, is TGCAGTGCCAGGGACATAACAGGGGCTGAA. Its translation: CSARDITGAE. The full CDR3 is CSARDITGAEAFF.

Remarks on this clone: From the germline J gene comes the end of the CDR3, since the read stops 3 residues before it. This sample includes further DNA sequences coding for the same CDR3. The chain combines TRBV5-1 with TRBJ1-2, with 7 bases aligning to TRBD1. The CDR3 is 15 amino acids. V lost 0 bases and J lost 7; bases outside the gene matches: 9. Germline-derived CDR1 and CDR2 are SGHRS and YFSETQ. The CDR3 loop reads CASSLDRGPVIGYTF. The CDR3 bases that were read are TGCGCCAGCAGCTTGGACAGGGGACCGGTTATTGGC.

The sequenced part of the CDR3 DNA is TGTGCCAGCAGCTTAGGATTAACTAGCGGCCTCAACGAC. It translates to CASSLGLTSGLND. The entire CDR3 protein is CASSLGLTSGLNDYTF. This sequence joins TRBV7-3 and TRBJ1-2; unclear D gene. The sequenced fragment ends 3 residues before the CDR3 boundary, so the rest is inferred from the germline J gene. This CDR3 has 16 amino acids. The germline gives CDR1 SGHTA, CDR2 FQGTGA.

Comment on this clone: With the read ending 3 residues before the CDR3 end, the germline J gene is used to fill in that end. V is TRBV7-2 and J is TRBJ1-2, with D perhaps TRBD1 (5 bases). CDR1 and CDR2 (germline): SGHTA, FQGNSA. This CDR3 has 14 amino acids. Deletions cut 6 bases from V and 4 bases from J, with 15 bases between. The CDR3 sequence is CASRNRRGVYGYTF. The DNA read from the CDR3 is TGTGCCAGCAGGAATAGACGAGGGGTCTATGGC.

Turning to this clone: The read finishes 3 residues shy of the CDR3 end, and the germline J gene is used to complete it. V usage is TRBV7-2 and J usage is TRBJ2-5, with D perhaps TRBD2 (5 bases). This CDR3 has 15 amino acids. V lost 4 bases and J 5 bases, leaving 17 bases between the germline ends. From germline, CDR1 is SGHTA and CDR2 FQGNSA. CDR3 sequence reads: CASSSNIGGSETQYF. Incomplete CDR3 DNA: TGTGCCAGCAGCTCCAATATTGGCGGGTCTGAGACC.

With regard to this clone: The read ends 3 residues before the CDR3 terminus; that terminus is restored from the germline J gene. V usage is TRBV2 and J usage is TRBJ2-7; 8 positions agree with TRBD2. CDR3 length: 12 amino acids. Germline CDR1 SNHLY, CDR2 FYNNEI. J lost 3 bases, V lost 6 bases, and 1 base had no gene match. The DNA read from the CDR3 is TGTGCCAGCAGACTAGCGGACTACGAG. Translated: CASRLADYE. The CDR3 reads in full as CASRLADYEQYF.

In regard to this clone: The sequence runs out 3 residues before the end of the CDR3; the remainder is reconstructed from the germline J gene. This chain joins TRBV5-1 and TRBJ2-4; D perhaps matches TRBD1 (5 bases). Germline-derived CDR1 and CDR2 are SGHRS and YFSETQ. The CDR3 consists of 13 residues. The CDR3 bases that were read are TGCGCCAGCAGCTTGGAGGGGAACTATGGT. This encodes CASSLEGNYG. In full, the CDR3 reads CASSLEGNYGQYF.

About this clone itself: The read falls 3 residues short of the CDR3 end, and the missing part is taken from the germline J gene. This chain uses TRBV11-2 with TRBJ2-3; 11 bases are a match to TRBD2. CDR1 is SGHAT and CDR2 is FQNNGV in the germline V gene. CDR3 length: 15 amino acids. V lost 5 bases to trimming and J lost 8 bases; unmatched junction nucleotides: 9. The covered CDR3 bases are TGTGCCAGCAGCATTAGCGGGGGGGCCTATGCTACG. Residues: CASSISGGAYAT. The complete CDR3 protein is CASSISGGAYATQYF.

Points on this clone: The CDR3 end falls 3 residues outside the read, so it is completed with the germline J gene. The rearrangement uses TRBV20-1 and TRBJ2-1; TRBD2 matches 7 bases. With V trimmed by 6 bases and J by 5 bases, 7 bases remained unmatched. Germline V gene data show CDR1 as DFQATT and CDR2 as SNEGSKA (reference sequence). The CDR3 contains 13 residues. The CDR3 is CSAPGGGNNEQFF. The part of the CDR3 DNA that was read is TGCAGTGCCCCGGGGGGAGGGAACAATGAG.

A remark on this clone: The read terminates 3 residues before the CDR3 end, so the remaining end is supplied by the germline J gene. This chain links TRBV14 with TRBJ2-2, with D maybe TRBD2 (5 bases). The length of the CDR3 is 18 residues. CDR1 is SGHDN and CDR2 is FVKESK in the germline V gene. Trimming removed 0 bases at V and 1 base at J, with 15 bases between. The CDR3 loop is CASSQDIYWTENTGELFF. CDR3 DNA (partial): TGTGCCAGCAGCCAAGATATTTACTGGACTGAGAACACCGGGGAG.

A word on this clone: The CDR3 end is not reached by the read, which stops 3 residues before it; the germline J gene fills it in. The chain recombines TRBV13 with TRBJ2-3; 8 positions agree with TRBD2. In germline, CDR1 is PRHDT, CDR2 FYEKMQ (reference sequence). This CDR3 comprises 15 residues. V lost 5 bases, J lost 2 bases, and 6 bases stayed unmatched. CDR3 residues: CASSPIAGNTDTQYF. Incomplete CDR3 DNA: TGTGCCAGCAGCCCGATAGCGGGGAACACAGATACG.

Note on this clone: The read falls 3 residues short of the CDR3 end, and the missing part is taken from the germline J gene. The V and J genes are TRBV29-1 and TRBJ2-7, with 10 bases that match TRBD1. The V gene's germline CDR1 is SQVTM and CDR2 ANQGSEA. With V trimmed by 4 bases and J by 6 bases, 6 bases remained unmatched. The CDR3 covers 13 residues. The CDR3 region is CSVGGQGSSEQYF. Incomplete CDR3 DNA: TGCAGCGTTGGGGGACAGGGGTCGAGCGAG.

Turning to this clone: The missing CDR3 end, 3 residues past where the read stops, is filled in from the germline J gene. The rearrangement links TRBV30 to TRBJ1-2; D is perhaps TRBD1 (6 bases). Germline CDR1 and CDR2: GTSNPN and SVGIG (reference sequence). Trimming cost V 0 bases and J 2 bases, with 10 bases left between them. The length of the CDR3 is 14 residues. The sequenced CDR3 bases are TGTGCCTGGAGTGTACATGGGGGCAACTATGGC. It is translated as CAWSVHGGNYG. In full, the CDR3 is CAWSVHGGNYGYTF.

For this clone: The CDR3 end is not reached by the read, which stops 3 residues before it; the germline J gene fills it in. This rearrangement joins TRBV7-8 to TRBJ1-4, with TRBD1 identical over 9 bases. The germline V gene encodes CDR1 SGHVS and CDR2 FQNEAQ. The V segment lost 4 bases and the J segment 7 bases; nucleotides outside the gene matches: 4. The CDR3 covers 14 residues. The sequenced CDR3 bases are TGTGCCAGCAGCTCGGGACAGGGAGGTGAAAAA. It yields the protein CASSSGQGGEK. The whole CDR3 is CASSSGQGGEKLFF.

With respect to this clone: The CDR3 end falls 3 residues outside the read, so it is completed with the germline J gene. The V gene is TRBV7-9, the J gene TRBJ2-1; 11 bases fit TRBD2. This CDR3 comprises 15 residues. Germline CDR1 reads SEHNR; CDR2 reads FQNEAQ (reference sequence). With V trimmed by 5 bases and J by 4 bases, 4 bases remained unmatched. CDR3: CASSDGTSGYNEQFF. The sequenced CDR3 bases are TGTGCCAGCAGCGACGGGACTAGCGGATACAATGAG.

For this clone: Coverage ceases 3 residues before the CDR3 finishes, and the germline J gene fills in the end. V gene TRBV2 combines with J gene TRBJ2-3, with TRBD1 matching 9 bases. V dropped 2 bases and J dropped 4; count of bases not matched to a gene: 10. The CDR3 loop spans 17 amino acids. Germline CDR1 and CDR2: SNHLY and FYNNEI. The CDR3 is CASSEQLGQGPPDTQYF. Partial CDR3 DNA: TGTGCCAGCAGTGAACAGTTGGGACAGGGCCCCCCAGATACG. The full variable domain, in which reference TRBV2 and TRBJ2-3 provide the parts outside the CDR3, is EPEVTQTPSHQVTQMGQEVILRCVPISNHLYFYWYRQILGQKVEFLVSFYNNEISEKSEIFDDQFSVERPDGSNFTLKIRSTKLEDSAMYFCASSEQLGQGPPDTQYFGPGTRLTVL.

On this clone itself: Relative to the germline gene, one junction end is altered; a read error may explain this. The CDR3 loop is CASSVSGGNEQFF. The covered CDR3 bases are TGTGCTAGCAGCGTCTCAGGGGGCAATGAG. The chain joins TRBV7-7 to TRBJ2-1; 7 bases line up with TRBD1. The read ends 3 residues before the CDR3 terminus; that terminus is restored from the germline J gene. The CDR3 length is 13 residues. Germline assignment: CDR1 SSHAT and CDR2 FNYEAQ (reference sequence).

In regard to this clone: The read ends 3 residues shy of where the CDR3 ends; the end is completed using the germline J gene. This chain connects TRBV19 to TRBJ1-2, with D perhaps TRBD1 (6 bases). In germline, CDR1 is LNHDA, CDR2 SQIVND (reference sequence). The CDR3 runs to 15 residues. V lost 7 bases and J lost 4, with 19 bases in between. The covered CDR3 bases are TGTGCCAGTATCCCATCAGGGGAACGGGGCTATGGC. Protein: CASIPSGERGYG. The entire CDR3 protein reads CASIPSGERGYGYTF.

Remarks on this clone: The CDR3 is cut off 3 residues early in the read; its end comes from the germline J gene. The chain combines TRBV2 with TRBJ2-7; 12 nucleotides line up with TRBD2. After removal of 5 bases from V and 0 bases from J, the junction contained 2 bases not matched to a gene. Germline values: CDR1 SNHLY, CDR2 FYNNEI. CDR3 length equals 15 residues. CDR3 residues: CASSMGLAGSYEQYF. CDR3 DNA (partial): TGTGCCAGCAGTATGGGACTAGCGGGCTCCTACGAG. Using reference TRBV2 and TRBJ2-7 for the parts outside the CDR3, the full variable domain is EPEVTQTPSHQVTQMGQEVILRCVPISNHLYFYWYRQILGQKVEFLVSFYNNEISEKSEIFDDQFSVERPDGSNFTLKIRSTKLEDSAMYFCASSMGLAGSYEQYFGPGTRLTVT.

A note on this clone: The read ends 3 residues early relative to the CDR3; the germline J gene fills the gap. This chain uses TRBV2 with TRBJ1-5, with 7 bases identical to TRBD1. Unmatched junction bases numbered 12, after V lost 6 bases and J lost 7 bases. CDR1 and CDR2 from the germline V gene are SNHLY and FYNNEI. This CDR3 spans 15 amino acids. CDR3 DNA, as far as it was read: TGTGCCAGCAGCCAAACAGGGGTGCTAAACCAGCCC. It translates to CASSQTGVLNQP. The CDR3 as a whole reads CASSQTGVLNQPQHF. The variable domain in full, completed from reference TRBV2 and TRBJ1-5, reads EPEVTQTPSHQVTQMGQEVILRCVPISNHLYFYWYRQILGQKVEFLVSFYNNEISEKSEIFDDQFSVERPDGSNFTLKIRSTKLEDSAMYFCASSQTGVLNQPQHFGDGTRLSIL.

Worth noting for this clone: The read is 3 residues too short to cover the CDR3 end, so that end is filled in from the germline J gene. The chain carries TRBV10-3 and TRBJ2-2; perhaps D is TRBD1 or TRBD2 (6 bases each). V was trimmed by 8 bases and J by 5 bases, leaving 18 bases between them. The germline V gene has CDR1 ENHRY and CDR2 SYGVKD. The CDR3 has 15 residues. The sequenced part of the CDR3 DNA is TGTGCCATCGGGCGGGACACCCAGGGAACCGGGGAG. Translating gives CAIGRDTQGTGE. The CDR3 reads in full as CAIGRDTQGTGELFF.

Worth noting for this clone: With the read ending 3 residues before the CDR3 end, the germline J gene is used to fill in that end. The chain employs TRBV20-1 and TRBJ1-2; no firm D call. This CDR3 is 16 amino acids long. CDR1 DFQATT and CDR2 SNEGSKA come from the germline V gene (reference sequence). The DNA read from the CDR3 is TGCAGTGCCCTAAAACTTACTAGCCCCACTTACAATGAC. Translating it yields CSALKLTSPTYND. The full CDR3 reads CSALKLTSPTYNDYTF.